This TCR beta chain appears in the sequencing data of a study of blood T cells in healthy people across ages. PCR was performed a second time for about 6 to 11 cycles using a sample-barcoded 5' primer and a J-beta primer mix. MiXCR, applied by TCRdb to the 5' RACE reads, yields one record per CDR3 protein. This table has around 1.1 million distinct CDR3 sequences, under 40% appearing once. The CDR3 sequence is 15 residues long. V was shortened by 3 bases and J by 11 bases, with 25 bases between the two germline ends. Germline CDR1 reads DFQATT; CDR2 reads SNEGSKA (reference sequence). The receptor comes from a man aged 18 to 30 in good health. The chain couples TRBV20-1 to TRBJ1-1; D is ambiguous. The sample comprised blood. The CDR3 nucleotides are TGCAGTGCTAGCCCACCCCAGTGGGCAACTGAGGTGGCTTTCTTT. Amino acids: CSASPPQWATEVAFF.